This T cell receptor (beta chain) was identified in a study of T cell responses to AZD1222 COVID-19 vaccine. Study-level results: Per reports, nearly half of all spike-specific TCRs target regions that are unmutated in variants. At baseline, just six AZD1222 recipients tested seropositive. Increased Spike-specific TCR breadth and depth were observed after two AZD1222 doses. Donors were mostly white British, more females; clonal diversity possibly underestimated.

Remarks on this clone: What it binds is unknown.

The CDR3 contains 12 residues. From germline, CDR1 is DFQATT and CDR2 SNEGSKA (reference sequence). V gave up 3 bases and J gave up 5 bases, with 11 bases separating them. The method was immunoSEQ multiplex PCR; TCRdb's version includes in-frame clones alone and lacks a portion of them. The sample contains more than 100,000 clones, around 90% of which appear only once. This material consisted of peripheral blood, taken on day 0 of AZD1222 vaccination. The TCR sequence derives from an adult in good health. V and J are TRBV20-1 and TRBJ2-7; no definite D call. For the CDR3, the DNA is TGCAGTGCTAGTGCACAGTTTAACGAGCAGTACTTC. Protein: CSASAQFNEQYF.